Shown below are 21 T cell receptor beta chains from a single sample sequenced in a study of blood T cells in healthy people across ages. A second PCR of roughly 7 to 11 cycles used a sample-barcoded 5' primer and a J-beta primer mix. TCRdb analysed the 5' RACE reads with MiXCR anew, one entry per CDR3 protein. The sample lists some 760,000 distinct CDR3 sequences, 25% occurring once. The same sample was also used in a study of T cells of mothers and their children.

The specimen sequenced was blood. The source of these receptors is a boy aged 10-17 years in good health.

The chain recombines TRBV27 with TRBJ2-7; the D gene could be TRBD1 or TRBD2 (5 bases each). V lost 6 bases to trimming and J lost 6 bases, with 18 bases between them. The length of the CDR3 is 14 residues. Per the germline V gene, CDR1 is MNHEY and CDR2 is SMNVEV (reference sequence). The CDR3 here is CASSPQEESSEQYF. The DNA for the CDR3 is TGTGCCAGCAGCCCACAGGAGGAGTCTAGCGAGCAGTACTTC.

On this clonotype: It is likely a read error, because the conserved phenylalanine at the end of the CDR3 is missing. The genes are TRBV7-9 and TRBJ2-5; 8 bases are a match to TRBD1. The J call may be faulty, since TRBJ2-1 better matches the DNA end. Per germline, CDR1 SEHNR and CDR2 FQNEAQ (reference sequence). The length of the CDR3 is 12 residues. The CDR3 spells CASRRTGIEQFS. The CDR3 DNA reads TGTGCCAGCAGACGGACAGGGATTGAGCAGTTCTCC.

The chain uses TRBV7-9 and TRBJ2-1; 9 nucleotides line up with TRBD1. The J call may be in error: the DNA end matches TRBJ2-7 better. CDR3 length: 17 residues. Germline-derived CDR1 and CDR2 are SEHNR and FQNEAQ (reference sequence). CDR3: CASSFAPQGANNYEQYF. CDR3 bases: TGTGCCAGCAGCTTCGCCCCACAGGGGGCCAACAACTACGAGCAGTACTTC.

The rearrangement uses TRBV20-1 and TRBJ2-5; D may correspond to TRBD1 or TRBD2 (6 bases each). The better agreement between TRBJ2-7 and the DNA end casts doubt on the J call. The CDR3 spans 15 residues. CDR1 DFQATT and CDR2 SNEGSKA come from the germline V gene (reference sequence). CDR3 sequence (DNA): TGCAGTGCTAGAGATAATCGGGGGCCGGGATACGAGCAGTACTTC. Translation: CSARDNRGPGYEQYF.

This clonotype showed up just a few times. J is TRBJ1-4 and V is TRBV7-9; D perhaps matches TRBD1 (5 bases). The CDR3 is made up of 14 amino acids. V dropped 7 bases and J dropped 8 bases, with 17 bases sitting between them. Per germline, CDR1 SEHNR and CDR2 FQNEAQ (reference sequence). CDR3 amino acids: CASTYDSKLEKLFF. CDR3 in DNA: TGTGCCAGCACATACGACAGCAAGCTCGAAAAACTGTTTTTT.

The table lists this clonotype with a few counts. The V gene is TRBV29-1, the J gene TRBJ2-1, with 12 bases that match TRBD2. V was clipped by 1 base and J by 3 bases; unmatched bases: 1. Germline CDR1 and CDR2: SQVTM and ANQGSEA. The CDR3 length is 15 residues. This CDR3 is CSVEGLAGDYNEQFF. The CDR3 coding sequence is TGCAGCGTTGAAGGACTAGCGGGAGACTACAATGAGCAGTTCTTC.

This clonotype showed up just a few times. V and J are TRBV4-3 and TRBJ2-7; TRBD1 aligns across 9 bases. The CDR3 loop spans 15 amino acids. Looked up from germline, CDR1 is LGHNA and CDR2 is YSLEER. The V and J ends lost 0 bases and 3 bases, in that order; junction bases with no gene match: 3. Here the CDR3 DNA reads TGCGCCAGCAGCCAAGAAGGGACAGGGAGCTACGAGCAGTACTTC. It codes for CASSQEGTGSYEQYF.

V and J are TRBV20-1 and TRBJ2-1; TRBD2 agrees at 9 bases. The end of the DNA is better explained by TRBJ2-5, so the J call may be wrong. CDR1 and CDR2 from the germline V gene are DFQATT and SNEGSKA (reference sequence). This CDR3 has 16 residues. The CDR3 DNA follows: TGCAGTGCTAGAGATAGTCGAGCGGGAGGCCCAGAGACCCAGTACTTC. This encodes CSARDSRAGGPETQYF.

This clonotype was counted only a few times. J is TRBJ2-7 and V is TRBV28; D possibly corresponds to TRBD2 (6 bases). V lost 7 bases, J lost 3 bases, and 19 bases lay in between. This CDR3 comprises 15 residues. Germline-derived CDR1 and CDR2 are MDHEN and SYDVKM. The CDR3 DNA reads TGTGCCAGCACCCTATATAGCGGACGCAGCTACGAGCAGTACTTC. This encodes CASTLYSGRSYEQYF.

The chain employs TRBV5-5 and TRBJ2-7; D is ambiguous. Trimming cost V 1 base and J 5 bases, with 19 bases left between them. Germline V lookup: CDR1 SGHKS, CDR2 YYEKEE (reference sequence). This CDR3 has 16 amino acids. The CDR3 region is CASSLNVSPRVNEQYF. CDR3 DNA: TGTGCCAGCAGCTTGAATGTCAGCCCTAGAGTCAACGAGCAGTACTTC.

The J gene is TRBJ2-3, the V gene TRBV29-1; no definite D call. CDR1 is SQVTM, CDR2 ANQGSEA, per germline. With 1 base removed from V and 4 bases from J, the gap between germline ends came to 12 bases. This CDR3 comprises 14 residues. CDR3 loop: CSVEGFLGPDTQYF. Here the CDR3 DNA reads TGCAGCGTTGAAGGGTTTCTCGGCCCAGATACGCAGTATTTT.

The CDR3 sequence is CASSEAASGGATDTQYF. The CDR3 DNA sequence: TGTGCCAGCAGTGAAGCCGCTAGCGGGGGGGCTACAGATACGCAGTATTTT. The chain uses TRBV6-1 and TRBJ2-3; 12 bases fit TRBD2. Germline V gives CDR1 MNHNS, CDR2 SASEGT. The length of the CDR3 is 17 residues. Germline trimming cut 0 bases from V and 3 bases from J; bases unmatched to any gene: 4.

This clonotype appeared a few times. Germline and junction disagree at one end, which may indicate a read error. V usage is TRBV2 and J usage is TRBJ1-4; TRBD1 might be the D (6 bases). CDR1 is SNHLY and CDR2 is FYNNEI in the germline V gene. The CDR3 is 15 amino acids. The CDR3 bases are TGTGCCAGCAGACCTGTAGGGGGATTCGATGAAAAGCTGTTTTTT. As protein: CASRPVGGFDEKLFF.

This sequence joins TRBV27 and TRBJ2-2, with a tentative D call TRBD1 (5 bases). Germline V gives CDR1 MNHEY, CDR2 SMNVEV (reference sequence). V was shortened by 5 bases and J by 5 bases, with 21 bases between the two germline ends. This CDR3 comprises 17 residues. Here the CDR3 reads CASSARFVWGLTGELFF. CDR3 bases: TGTGCCAGCAGTGCCCGATTCGTGTGGGGCCTAACCGGGGAGCTGTTTTTT.

The chain is built from TRBV28 and TRBJ1-5, with 9 bases matching TRBD1. The germline V gene encodes CDR1 MDHEN and CDR2 SYDVKM. CDR3 size: 15 residues. The ends lost 2 bases at V and 6 bases at J; junction bases unmatched: 5. CDR3 region: CASSLRDRAVQPQHF. In nucleotides, the CDR3 is TGTGCCAGCAGTTTACGGGACAGGGCGGTTCAGCCCCAGCATTTT.

V and J are TRBV5-1 and TRBJ2-5; D ambiguous. CDR3 size: 14 residues. Germline loops: CDR1 SGHRS, CDR2 YFSETQ. Trimming left V 3 bases short and J 3 bases short, with 12 bases between. CDR3 bases: TGCGCCAGCAGCTGGGGAAGGGAAGAAGAGACCCAGTACTTC. As protein: CASSWGREEETQYF.

This chain connects TRBV7-2 to TRBJ2-7; 7 nucleotides align to TRBD1. CDR3 length: 14 residues. Germline CDR1 is SGHTA and CDR2 is FQGNSA. The J segment lost 10 bases and the V segment lost 5 bases, leaving 14 bases of the junction unmatched. The CDR3 DNA reads as TGTGCCAGCAGCAACCTGTTAGCGTCAGGGGGTCAGTACTTC. Translated: CASSNLLASGGQYF.

The table lists this clonotype with a few counts. The CDR3 sequence: CASSPQGNDDTQYF. The CDR3 nucleotides read TGTGCCAGCAGCCCTCAGGGAAATGACGATACGCAGTATTTT. This chain links TRBV3-1 with TRBJ2-3; possible D gene TRBD1, 5 bases. The CDR3 has 14 residues. Germline V lookup: CDR1 LGHDT, CDR2 YNNKEL (reference sequence). V was trimmed by 4 bases and J by 6 bases, leaving 14 bases between them.

This clonotype was seen only a few times. The V and J genes are TRBV4-1 and TRBJ2-3; 13 bases are shared with TRBD2. Unmatched junction bases numbered 4, after V lost 4 bases and J lost 0 bases. This CDR3 is built from 17 residues. Per germline, CDR1 MGHRA and CDR2 YSYEKL. CDR3 sequence (DNA): TGCGCCAGCAGCCTCGGGACTAGCGGGACGAGCACAGATACGCAGTATTTT. It encodes CASSLGTSGTSTDTQYF.

The chain is built from TRBV6-6 and TRBJ2-7, with 8 bases identical to TRBD2. CDR3 length: 12 residues. Germline trimming cut 11 bases from V and 2 bases from J; bases unmatched to any gene: 5. Germline lookup yields CDR1 MNHNY and CDR2 SVGAGI (reference sequence). CDR3 bases: TGTGCCCATGGCGGGGGGACCTACGAGCAGTACTTC. This codes for CAHGGGTYEQYF.

This sequence joins TRBV20-1 and TRBJ1-4; 12 nucleotides line up with TRBD1. The CDR3 contains 18 residues. The germline V gene has CDR1 DFQATT and CDR2 SNEGSKA (reference sequence). V was pared by 2 bases and J by 1 base, with 8 bases of the junction left unmatched. CDR3 residues: CSARTLGQGAGTNEKLFF. The CDR3 DNA sequence: TGCAGTGCTAGAACTTTGGGACAGGGGGCAGGAACTAATGAAAAACTGTTTTTT.